This TCR beta chain was captured by sequencing in a study of blood T cell repertoires in COVID-19. Seattle's enrolled individuals joined amid active infection and were then monitored longitudinally. V was clipped by 3 bases and J by 6 bases, with 11 bases between them. The germline gives CDR1 KGHSH, CDR2 LQKENI. The CDR3 is 13 residues long. As processed by the authors: For nucleated cells, counts were estimated from reference gene primer amplification. TCRdb's copy holds only in-frame clones and misses some; the assay was immunoSEQ multiplex PCR. V and J calls plus clone size are reproduced from that table; the DNA served to infer D and trimming. This sample carries over 65,000 clones, 65% to 90% of them seen once, and the ten largest clones take approximately 5.8%.

Material: peripheral blood. The sequence derives from an elderly man with COVID-19, enrolled during active disease. The chain combines TRBV18 with TRBJ1-1; the D gene is possibly TRBD1 (5 bases). Here the CDR3 reads CASSPRDYPEAFF. The CDR3 bases are TGTGCCAGCTCACCCCGGGACTACCCTGAAGCTTTCTTT. Variable domain in full (rest from reference TRBV18 and TRBJ1-1): NAGVMQNPRHLVRRRGQEARLRCSPMKGHSHVYWYRQLPEEGLKFMVYLQKENIIDESGMPKERFSAEFPKEGPSILRIQQVVRGDSAAYFCASSPRDYPEAFFGQGTRLTVV.